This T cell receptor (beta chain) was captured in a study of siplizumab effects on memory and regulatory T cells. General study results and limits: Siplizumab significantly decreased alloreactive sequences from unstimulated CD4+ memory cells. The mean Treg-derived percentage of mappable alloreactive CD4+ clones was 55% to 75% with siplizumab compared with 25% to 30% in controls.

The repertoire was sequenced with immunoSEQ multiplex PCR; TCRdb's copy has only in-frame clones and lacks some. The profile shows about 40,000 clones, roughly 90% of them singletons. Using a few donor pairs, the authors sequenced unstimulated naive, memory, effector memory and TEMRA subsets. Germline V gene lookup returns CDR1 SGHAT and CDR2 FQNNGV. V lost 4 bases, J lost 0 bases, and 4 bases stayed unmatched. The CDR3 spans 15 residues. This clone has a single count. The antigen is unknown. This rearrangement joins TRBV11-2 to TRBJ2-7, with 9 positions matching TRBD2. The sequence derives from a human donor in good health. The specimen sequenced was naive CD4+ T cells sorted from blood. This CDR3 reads CASSSLAGLSYEQYF. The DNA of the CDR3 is TGTGCCAGCAGCTCACTAGCGGGTCTCTCCTACGAGCAGTACTTC. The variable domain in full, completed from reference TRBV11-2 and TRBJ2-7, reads EAGVAQSPRYKIIEKRQSVAFWCNPISGHATLYWYQQILGQGPKLLIQFQNNGVVDDSQLPKDRFSAERLKGVDSTLKIQPAKLEDSAVYLCASSSLAGLSYEQYFGPGTRLTVT.